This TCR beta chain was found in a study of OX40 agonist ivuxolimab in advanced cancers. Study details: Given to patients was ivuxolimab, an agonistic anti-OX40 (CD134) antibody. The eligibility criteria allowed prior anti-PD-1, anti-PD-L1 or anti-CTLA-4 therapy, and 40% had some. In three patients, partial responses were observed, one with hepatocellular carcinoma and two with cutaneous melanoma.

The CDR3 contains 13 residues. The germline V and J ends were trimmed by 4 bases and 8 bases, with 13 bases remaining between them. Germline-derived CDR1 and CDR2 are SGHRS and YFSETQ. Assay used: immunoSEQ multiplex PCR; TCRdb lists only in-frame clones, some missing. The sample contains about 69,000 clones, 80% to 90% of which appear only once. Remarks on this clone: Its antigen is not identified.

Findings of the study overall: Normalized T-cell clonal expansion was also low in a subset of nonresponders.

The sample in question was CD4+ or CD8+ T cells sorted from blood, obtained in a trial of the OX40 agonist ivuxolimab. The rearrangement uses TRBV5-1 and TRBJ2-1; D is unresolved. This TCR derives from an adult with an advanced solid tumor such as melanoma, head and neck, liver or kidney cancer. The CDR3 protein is CASSTPPSYEQFF. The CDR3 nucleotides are TGCGCCAGCAGCACTCCGCCGTCGTATGAGCAGTTCTTC.